Below, 25 T cell receptor beta chains from the same sample are listed, as sequenced in a study of cytomegalovirus exposure and HLA in healthy donors. Assay: immunoSEQ multiplex PCR; the TCRdb copy retains only in-frame clones and omits some. The sample records roughly 150,000 clones, 85% to 90% being singletons. The sequenced sample was PBMCs. The receptor set was obtained from a man aged 18 to 30 in good health and CMV-seronegative.

This chain links TRBV5-1 with TRBJ2-3; the match to TRBD1 covers 9 bases. This CDR3 comprises 16 residues. Germline V lookup: CDR1 SGHRS, CDR2 YFSETQ. V dropped 0 bases and J dropped 6; count of bases not matched to a gene: 8. CDR3 loop: CASSLASGQGMDTQYF. In nucleotides, the CDR3 is TGCGCCAGCAGCTTGGCCAGCGGACAGGGGATGGATACGCAGTATTTT.

The sample holds a few counts of this clone. This chain joins TRBV19 and TRBJ2-4; the match to TRBD2 covers 14 bases. V lost 5 bases, J lost 7 bases, and 7 bases stayed unmatched. The CDR3 has 16 amino acids. CDR1 is LNHDA and CDR2 is SQIVND in the germline V gene (reference sequence). This CDR3 is CASSSGLAGAGNIQYF. The CDR3 DNA reads as TGTGCCAGTAGTTCGGGACTAGCGGGAGCCGGCAACATTCAGTACTTC. Supplemented by reference TRBV19 and TRBJ2-4, the full variable domain reads DGGITQSPKYLFRKEGQNVTLSCEQNLNHDAMYWYRQDPGQGLRLIYYSQIVNDFQKGDIAEGYSVSREKKESFPLTVTSAQKNPTAFYLCASSSGLAGAGNIQYFGAGTRLSVL.

The chain has TRBV4-2 and TRBJ2-2, with 7 bases that match TRBD1. The CDR3 sequence is 15 residues long. Germline CDR1 reads LGHNA; CDR2 reads YNFKEQ. The trim removed 3 bases at V and 4 bases at J, leaving 5 bases unmatched. The CDR3 nucleotides read TGTGCCAGCAGCCATAACAGGGACAGCACCGGGGAGCTGTTTTTT. Its protein is CASSHNRDSTGELFF.

The rearrangement links TRBV5-4 to TRBJ2-2; 13 bases map to TRBD2. CDR3 length: 17 amino acids. The germline V gene encodes CDR1 SGHNT and CDR2 YYREEE (reference sequence). V gave up 5 bases and J gave up 7 bases; unmatched junction bases: 11. CDR3 in amino acids: CASSRQGGTSGIGELFF. Written as DNA, the CDR3 is TGTGCCAGCAGTCGACAGGGGGGGACTAGCGGGATCGGGGAGCTGTTTTTT.

The V gene is TRBV28, the J gene TRBJ2-3, with 8 bases identical to TRBD2. After removal of 0 bases from V and 5 bases from J, the junction contained 4 bases not matched to a gene. Germline V gene data show CDR1 as MDHEN and CDR2 as SYDVKM. The CDR3 has 15 residues. DNA for the CDR3: TGTGCCAGCAGTTTATGGCGGGGGGCGGGAGATACGCAGTATTTT. This codes for CASSLWRGAGDTQYF.

This clone was picked up one time. The chain recombines TRBV29-1 with TRBJ1-2; D may be TRBD1 (5 bases). CDR3 length: 12 amino acids. With 8 bases removed from V and 4 bases from J, the gap between germline ends came to 14 bases. Germline loops: CDR1 SQVTM, CDR2 ANQGSEA. CDR3 DNA sequence: TGCAGCATCTCACAGGCCCGCTATGGCTACACCTTC. Amino acid sequence: CSISQARYGYTF.

The chain has TRBV10-3 and TRBJ1-2; TRBD1 agrees at 7 bases. This CDR3 contains 17 residues. The germline V gene has CDR1 ENHRY and CDR2 SYGVKD. V shed 0 bases, J shed 4 bases, and the junction held 11 bases outside the gene matches. This CDR3 reads CAISESQDRVPLYGYTF. As DNA, the CDR3 is TGTGCCATCAGTGAGTCTCAAGACAGGGTCCCTCTCTATGGCTACACCTTC.

The chain joins TRBV14 to TRBJ2-2; 14 positions agree with TRBD2. Germline V lookup: CDR1 SGHDN, CDR2 FVKESK. V gave up 4 bases and J gave up 5 bases; unmatched junction bases: 3. The CDR3 loop spans 16 amino acids. The chain's CDR3 is CASSPWTSGGTGELFF. CDR3 coding DNA: TGTGCCAGCAGCCCCTGGACTAGCGGGGGGACCGGGGAGCTGTTTTTT. The complete variable domain, with remaining parts taken from reference TRBV14 and TRBJ2-2, reads EAGVTQFPSHSVIEKGQTVTLRCDPISGHDNLYWYRRVMGKEIKFLLHFVKESKQDESGMPNNRFLAERTGGTYSTLKVQPAELEDSGVYFCASSPWTSGGTGELFFGEGSRLTVL.

With respect to this clone: This sample includes further DNA sequences coding for the same CDR3. The chain recombines TRBV7-9 with TRBJ2-7, with a possible D match to TRBD1 (5 bases). The V gene's germline CDR1 is SEHNR and CDR2 FQNEAQ (reference sequence). This CDR3 contains 13 residues. V was clipped by 2 bases and J by 2 bases, with 7 bases between them. CDR3 DNA: TGTGCCAGCAGCTTAAGGGGCACCTACGAGCAGTACTTC. Translated: CASSLRGTYEQYF.

This chain joins TRBV28 and TRBJ2-1; D is possibly TRBD1 (5 bases). Germline values: CDR1 MDHEN, CDR2 SYDVKM. The length of the CDR3 is 13 residues. V was trimmed by 3 bases and J by 10 bases, leaving 13 bases between them. Here the CDR3 DNA reads TGTGCCAGCAGTTTCGATCTTAGGGGAGAGCAGTTCTTC. Its translation is CASSFDLRGEQFF. The whole variable domain, filled in from reference TRBV28 and TRBJ2-1, reads DVKVTQSSRYLVKRTGEKVFLECVQDMDHENMFWYRQDPGLGLRLIYFSYDVKMKEKGDIPEGYSVSREKKERFSLILESASTNQTSMYLCASSFDLRGEQFFGPGTRLTVL.

V gene TRBV2 combines with J gene TRBJ1-1; weak D call: TRBD1 (5 bases). Germline V gives CDR1 SNHLY, CDR2 FYNNEI. The CDR3 totals 13 residues. Trimming cost V 6 bases and J 5 bases, with 13 bases left between them. CDR3 sequence (DNA): TGTGCCAGCAGAGTGACAGAGGCGACTGAAGCTTTCTTT. It translates to CASRVTEATEAFF.

V usage is TRBV2 and J usage is TRBJ1-4; TRBD1 matches 7 bases. With V trimmed by 9 bases and J by 4 bases, 5 bases remained unmatched. CDR1 SNHLY and CDR2 FYNNEI come from the germline V gene. The CDR3 length is 13 residues. CDR3 nucleotide sequence: TGTGCCAGTAGGGACAGCTTTAATGAAAAACTGTTTTTT. Protein sequence: CASRDSFNEKLFF.

This clone has more than one count but fewer than ten. V is TRBV2 and J is TRBJ1-2; 8 bases fit TRBD1. V was clipped by 8 bases and J by 0 bases; unmatched bases: 5. The germline gives CDR1 SNHLY, CDR2 FYNNEI. The CDR3 contains 14 residues. CDR3: CASVDRGPNYGYTF. In nucleotides, the CDR3 is TGTGCCAGCGTCGACAGGGGACCTAACTATGGCTACACCTTC.

The chain carries TRBV6-6 and TRBJ2-7, with 7 positions matching TRBD1. The germline V gene encodes CDR1 MNHNY and CDR2 SVGAGI (reference sequence). The CDR3 is made up of 15 amino acids. V trimming: 2 bases; J trimming: 5 bases; junction bases outside the gene matches: 9. In nucleotides, the CDR3 is TGTGCCAGCAGTTACGAAGCATTACAGGGGAACGAGCAGTACTTC. Amino acid sequence: CASSYEALQGNEQYF.

This clone was counted only a few times. The J gene is TRBJ1-1, the V gene TRBV7-2, with 9 positions matching TRBD1. Germline values: CDR1 SGHTA, CDR2 FQGNSA. The CDR3 has 14 amino acids. V was pared by 3 bases and J by 5 bases, with 4 bases of the junction left unmatched. CDR3 nucleotide sequence: TGTGCCAGCAGCTTTTGGGACAGGGTTACTGAAGCTTTCTTT. This gives the protein CASSFWDRVTEAFF.

The rearrangement joins TRBV10-1 to TRBJ2-1, with D perhaps matching TRBD2 (6 bases). V was cut by 3 bases and J by 4 bases, with 16 bases left in between. The germline V gene has CDR1 WNHNN and CDR2 SYGVQD (reference sequence). The CDR3 totals 16 residues. In DNA form, the CDR3 reads TGCGCCAGCAGTGACCGCCTTGGGGGACTGTACAATGAGCAGTTCTTC. Amino acid sequence: CASSDRLGGLYNEQFF.

The V call is TRBV27, the J call TRBJ2-7; 7 nucleotides line up with TRBD2. The germline CDR1 and CDR2 sequences are MNHEY and SMNVEV (reference sequence). J lost 1 base, V lost 7 bases, and 7 bases had no gene match. The CDR3 has 14 residues. The chain's CDR3 is CASIPGAGSYEQYF. As DNA, the CDR3 is TGTGCCAGCATTCCGGGAGCGGGGTCCTACGAGCAGTACTTC.

This sequence joins TRBV5-1 and TRBJ2-5, with 8 bases lining up with TRBD1. The CDR3 loop spans 15 amino acids. V shed 1 base, J shed 4 bases, and the junction held 6 bases outside the gene matches. Germline CDR1 is SGHRS and CDR2 is YFSETQ. The CDR3, as DNA: TGCGCCAGCAGCTTGTCGACAGGGGTCGTAGAGACCCAGTACTTC. Its protein is CASSLSTGVVETQYF. The full variable domain, in which reference TRBV5-1 and TRBJ2-5 provide the parts outside the CDR3, is KAGVTQTPRYLIKTRGQQVTLSCSPISGHRSVSWYQQTPGQGLQFLFEYFSETQRNKGNFPGRFSGRQFSNSRSEMNVSTLELGDSALYLCASSLSTGVVETQYFGPGTRLLVL.

The chain links TRBV28 to TRBJ1-6; TRBD1 might be the D (6 bases). The V end lost 7 bases, the J end lost 0 bases, and 10 bases lay between the germline ends. The CDR3 loop spans 15 amino acids. Germline CDR1 is MDHEN and CDR2 is SYDVKM. The CDR3 DNA reads TGTGCCAGCAAAGACAGGAGCTCCTATAATTCACCCCTCCACTTT. This codes for CASKDRSSYNSPLHF.

The chain is built from TRBV11-2 and TRBJ2-7; the match to TRBD2 covers 9 bases. The CDR3 consists of 15 residues. The J segment lost 6 bases and the V segment lost 5 bases, leaving 11 bases of the junction unmatched. Germline values: CDR1 SGHAT, CDR2 FQNNGV. The CDR3 loop is CASSRIAGAIPEQYF. CDR3 in DNA: TGTGCCAGCAGCCGGATAGCGGGAGCTATCCCCGAGCAGTACTTC.

The chain joins TRBV7-9 to TRBJ1-2; the D is unclear. Germline V gene sequence: CDR1 SEHNR, CDR2 FQNEAQ (reference sequence). The CDR3 sequence is 17 residues long. Trimming stripped 4 bases from V and 3 bases from J, with 21 bases between. The CDR3 reads CASSSLVSGHDDYGYTF. CDR3 DNA sequence: TGTGCCAGCAGCTCCCTGGTGAGTGGGCATGATGACTATGGCTACACCTTC.

This chain uses TRBV28 with TRBJ1-1; D remains ambiguous. Germline CDR1 reads MDHEN; CDR2 reads SYDVKM. V lost 3 bases and J lost 3, with 8 bases in between. The CDR3 is 13 amino acids. The CDR3 spells CASSFPPYTEAFF. The CDR3 nucleotides read TGTGCCAGCAGTTTCCCCCCATACACTGAAGCTTTCTTT. Combining the CDR3 with reference TRBV28 and TRBJ1-1 gives the whole variable domain DVKVTQSSRYLVKRTGEKVFLECVQDMDHENMFWYRQDPGLGLRLIYFSYDVKMKEKGDIPEGYSVSREKKERFSLILESASTNQTSMYLCASSFPPYTEAFFGQGTRLTVV.

The chain uses TRBV27 and TRBJ2-1, with 9 bases aligning to TRBD2. The CDR3 is 15 amino acids. The ends lost 7 bases at V and 2 bases at J; junction bases unmatched: 6. Germline-derived CDR1 and CDR2 are MNHEY and SMNVEV (reference sequence). The CDR3 sequence: CASNLGTSTYNEQFF. The CDR3 nucleotides are TGTGCCAGCAATTTGGGGACTAGCACCTACAATGAGCAGTTCTTC.

J is TRBJ1-3 and V is TRBV6-5; 7 nucleotides agree with TRBD1. The CDR3 runs 14 residues. Per germline, CDR1 MNHEY and CDR2 SVGAGI. J lost 0 bases, V lost 6 bases, and 2 bases had no gene match. The CDR3 nucleotides read TGTGCCAGCAGGACAGGGAGCTCTGGAAACACCATATATTTT. As protein: CASRTGSSGNTIYF.

The chain has TRBV27 and TRBJ1-5; unclear D gene. Trimming took off 10 bases at V and 1 base at J, with 14 bases between the two ends. Germline CDR1 reads MNHEY; CDR2 reads SMNVEV (reference sequence). The CDR3 has 14 amino acids. CDR3 in amino acids: CATRSARSNQPQHF. As DNA, the CDR3 is TGTGCCACCCGGAGCGCCCGGAGCAATCAGCCCCAGCATTTT.